The 17 T cell receptor beta chains listed next were all sequenced from one sample in a study of shared clonotypes between healthy human individuals. In the naive CD8 group, cells lacked CD45RO and were positively selected for CCR7, so terminally differentiated effector memory CD45RA+ cells were left out. Produced via immunoSEQ multiplex PCR; TCRdb's table is partial and in-frame only. The sample lists 2 million to 2.5 million clones, about 95% occurring once. The sequenced sample consisted of naive CD8+ T cells sorted from blood. These receptors all come from a man aged 18 to 29 in good health.

The chain is built from TRBV5-4 and TRBJ2-5; no reliable D call. Germline loops: CDR1 SGHNT, CDR2 YYREEE (reference sequence). Trimming removed 4 bases from V and 1 base from J, with 8 bases in between. The CDR3 covers 13 residues. The CDR3 reads CASSGVGQETQYF. As DNA, the CDR3 is TGTGCCAGCAGCGGGGTGGGCCAAGAGACCCAGTACTTC.

V usage is TRBV5-1 and J usage is TRBJ2-2; no reliable D call. Germline V gene data show CDR1 as SGHRS and CDR2 as YFSETQ. The CDR3 is 15 residues long. V was trimmed by 3 bases and J by 1 base, leaving 10 bases between them. This CDR3 reads CASSWTDLNTGELFF. For the CDR3, the DNA is TGCGCCAGCAGCTGGACGGACCTGAACACCGGGGAGCTGTTTTTT.

A note on this clone: The sample has other DNA sequences that encode this CDR3 too. The chain carries TRBV13 and TRBJ1-1, with a weak D call TRBD1 (5 bases). The germline V gene has CDR1 PRHDT and CDR2 FYEKMQ (reference sequence). Trimming removed 5 bases at V and 5 bases at J, with 12 bases between. The CDR3 covers 13 residues. The CDR3 DNA follows: TGTGCCAGCAGCCCCAGGGAGGGAACTGAAGCTTTCTTT. Amino acids: CASSPREGTEAFF. The whole variable domain, filled in from reference TRBV13 and TRBJ1-1, reads AAGVIQSPRHLIKEKRETATLKCYPIPRHDTVYWYQQGPGQDPQFLISFYEKMQSDKGSIPDRFSAQQFSDYHSELNMSSLELGDSALYFCASSPREGTEAFFGQGTRLTVV.

J is TRBJ2-3 and V is TRBV29-1; 9 bases are shared with TRBD1. The CDR3 is made up of 13 amino acids. Germline values: CDR1 SQVTM, CDR2 ANQGSEA. The J segment lost 4 bases and the V segment lost 7 bases, leaving 6 bases of the junction unmatched. The CDR3 sequence is CSARDRDPDTQYF. The CDR3 DNA sequence: TGCAGCGCCCGGGACAGGGACCCAGATACGCAGTATTTT.

This chain joins TRBV21-1 and TRBJ1-5. TRBV21-1 is a pseudogene segment. CDR3 length: 17 residues. The DNA for the CDR3 is TGTGCCAGCAGGGCCGCGGGGGCAGGGGATAGCAATCAGCCCCAGCATTTT. Amino acid sequence: CASRAAGAGDSNQPQHF.

The chain carries TRBV11-3 and TRBJ2-1, with 9 nucleotides matching TRBD2. V was pared by 3 bases and J by 4 bases, with 4 bases of the junction left unmatched. The CDR3 is made up of 15 amino acids. In germline, CDR1 is SGHNT, CDR2 YENEEA. CDR3: CASSFRAGGYNEQFF. CDR3 DNA: TGTGCCAGCAGCTTTCGGGCGGGAGGGTACAATGAGCAGTTCTTC.

The chain carries TRBV14 and TRBJ1-2; D is uncertain. Trimming left V 0 bases short and J 3 bases short, with 5 bases between. Germline-derived CDR1 and CDR2 are SGHDN and FVKESK. This CDR3 contains 13 residues. CDR3 nucleotides: TGTGCCAGCAGCCAAGATTTCGACTATGGCTACACCTTC. It specifies CASSQDFDYGYTF.

The chain uses TRBV7-9 and TRBJ1-1, with a tentative D call TRBD1 (5 bases). The CDR3 runs 15 residues. V lost 10 bases and J lost 5, with 23 bases in between. Germline CDR1 reads SEHNR; CDR2 reads FQNEAQ (reference sequence). CDR3 bases: TGTGCCACCACTGAGGGTGGAGGGGATTGGACTGAAGCTTTCTTT. Its protein is CATTEGGGDWTEAFF.

The chain employs TRBV25-1 and TRBJ2-1, with 10 bases matching TRBD2. The CDR3 totals 16 residues. CDR1 and CDR2 from the germline V gene are MGHDK and SYGVNS. Losses at the gene ends were 2 bases for V and 5 bases for J; bases not matched to a gene: 6. For the CDR3, the DNA is TGTGCCAGCAGTGAACCTAGCGGGAGTATCCACAATGAGCAGTTCTTC. Translated, it gives CASSEPSGSIHNEQFF.

This clone was detected only once. CDR3 residues: CAIRTGFHTGELFF. Written as DNA, the CDR3 is TGTGCCATACGAACAGGGTTTCACACCGGGGAGCTGTTTTTT. J is TRBJ2-2 and V is TRBV6-5; the D gene is possibly TRBD1 (6 bases). From germline, CDR1 is MNHEY and CDR2 SVGAGI. The CDR3 covers 14 residues. Trimming left V 10 bases short and J 3 bases short, with 15 bases between.

The genes are TRBV14 and TRBJ2-7; a weak D match, TRBD1 (6 bases). The CDR3 consists of 16 residues. Germline V gives CDR1 SGHDN, CDR2 FVKESK. The V and J ends lost 4 bases and 2 bases respectively, with 18 bases between them. CDR3 sequence: CASSRGYGRGPYEQYF. As DNA, the CDR3 is TGTGCCAGCAGCCGGGGGTACGGCAGGGGCCCCTACGAGCAGTACTTC.

The gene calls are TRBV7-6 and TRBJ2-2; D is perhaps TRBD2 (5 bases). The CDR3 runs 14 residues. V dropped 2 bases and J dropped 4 bases, with 8 bases sitting between them. Germline V gives CDR1 SGHVS, CDR2 FNYEAQ. For the CDR3, the DNA is TGTGCCAGCAGCTTACGGGGAAGCACCGGGGAGCTGTTTTTT. This translates into CASSLRGSTGELFF.

This sequence joins TRBV27 and TRBJ1-2, with 8 positions matching TRBD1. From germline, CDR1 is MNHEY and CDR2 SMNVEV (reference sequence). J gave up 3 bases and V 5 bases, and 14 bases lay outside the gene matches. The CDR3 extends over 17 amino acids. The CDR3 loop is CASSPSPDREAHYGYTF. The DNA for the CDR3 is TGTGCCAGCAGTCCGTCCCCGGACAGGGAAGCCCACTATGGCTACACCTTC.

V gene TRBV19 combines with J gene TRBJ1-5; 8 nucleotides agree with TRBD1. Germline trimming cut 6 bases from V and 3 bases from J; bases unmatched to any gene: 4. CDR3 length: 14 amino acids. The germline V gene encodes CDR1 LNHDA and CDR2 SQIVND (reference sequence). Written as DNA, the CDR3 is TGTGCCAGTAGCTACAGGGGGATCAATCAGCCCCAGCATTTT. Encoded protein: CASSYRGINQPQHF.

The genes are TRBV6-1 and TRBJ1-5; D is perhaps TRBD1 (6 bases). Between the trimmed V and J ends, which lost 3 bases and 5 bases, there was a span of 20 bases. The CDR3 extends over 17 amino acids. Germline loops: CDR1 MNHNS, CDR2 SASEGT. CDR3 nucleotides: TGTGCCAGCAGTGACTTTCTCAGGGGCCGTTTCTATCAGCCCCAGCATTTT. Translated: CASSDFLRGRFYQPQHF.

The chain recombines TRBV30 with TRBJ2-5; 7 nucleotides align to TRBD1. The length of the CDR3 is 12 residues. Trimming cost V 7 bases and J 5 bases; bases outside gene matches: 7. The germline gives CDR1 GTSNPN, CDR2 SVGIG (reference sequence). CDR3 region: CALGGARETQYF. The CDR3, as DNA: TGTGCCTTAGGGGGCGCGAGGGAGACCCAGTACTTC.

The V call is TRBV29-1, the J call TRBJ2-2; 9 nucleotides agree with TRBD1. The trim removed 6 bases at V and 3 bases at J, leaving 11 bases unmatched. From germline, CDR1 is SQVTM and CDR2 ANQGSEA. This CDR3 comprises 16 residues. As DNA, the CDR3 is TGCAGCGTGGTGGGACAGGGAGTGGAGTACACCGGGGAGCTGTTTTTT. Protein sequence: CSVVGQGVEYTGELFF.